The clone carrying this T cell receptor gamma chain was found a few times. The protein TCRdb lists belongs to a much larger clone and differs from this DNA's translation at residue 5, which points to a read error; the protein shown is made from the DNA. The data were taken from a study of gamma-delta chains in newborns, infants, children. Whole-study context: Innate gammadelta T cells reportedly expand polyclonally right after birth, driven by microbial exposure, per the title.

TCRdb repeated clone calling on the reads with CATT. The profile shows a few hundred gamma-chain clones, just under 3% of them singletons. This CDR3 is 12 amino acids long. Per the germline V gene, CDR1 is GITISATS and CDR2 is ISYDGTV (reference sequence). The genes are TRGV9 and TRGJ1 or TRGJ2. The source material was blood. This sequence originates from a child who was a newborn, infant or young child, either healthy, febrile or measles-vaccinated (not recorded which). The CDR3 region has the DNA TGTGCCTTGTGGGGGGTGAAGTATAAGAAACTCTTT. This sequence encodes CALWGVKYKKLF.